The 8 T cell receptor beta chains presented below share a single source sample, sequenced in a study of hypomethylating agent response in myelodysplastic syndrome. Clones were read by immunoSEQ multiplex PCR, and TCRdb kept only the in-frame ones, dropping some. The data hold thousands of clones, with about 82% observed a single time. The material was bone marrow, obtained before or after starting hypomethylating agent treatment for myelodysplastic syndrome (not recorded which). The receptors come from a human donor with myelodysplastic syndrome.

V gene TRBV19 combines with J gene TRBJ2-1; D is possibly TRBD2 (6 bases). The CDR3 contains 13 residues. Trimming cost V 7 bases and J 6 bases, with 13 bases left between them. Germline values: CDR1 LNHDA, CDR2 SQIVND (reference sequence). CDR3 region: CASKEGFTNEQFF. The CDR3 nucleotides are TGTGCCAGTAAGGAGGGTTTTACCAATGAGCAGTTCTTC.

The J gene is TRBJ1-1, the V gene TRBV7-9; no clear D. Trimming took 1 base from V and 1 from J, leaving 1 base between them. Per the germline V gene, CDR1 is SEHNR and CDR2 is FQNEAQ (reference sequence). The CDR3 loop spans 12 amino acids. CDR3: CASSLENTEAFF. CDR3 DNA sequence: TGTGCCAGCAGCTTAGAGAACACTGAAGCTTTCTTT.

The chain combines TRBV28 with TRBJ2-3; no clear D. The V end lost 2 bases, the J end lost 2 bases, and 17 bases lay between the germline ends. CDR3 length equals 17 residues. Germline V gene data show CDR1 as MDHEN and CDR2 as SYDVKM. CDR3 sequence: CASSLGQTNHITDTQYF. CDR3 bases: TGTGCCAGCAGTTTAGGGCAAACTAATCATATCACAGATACGCAGTATTTT.

A few counts support this clone. In nucleotides, the CDR3 is TGTGCCAGCAGTGAAATGGGGGCCAATCAGCCCCAGCATTTT. This codes for CASSEMGANQPQHF. J is TRBJ1-5 and V is TRBV2; D may be TRBD1 (6 bases). The CDR3 runs 14 residues. With 2 bases removed from V and 3 bases from J, the gap between germline ends came to 8 bases. The germline CDR1 and CDR2 sequences are SNHLY and FYNNEI.

The chain recombines TRBV6-5 with TRBJ2-3; 8 bases are a match to TRBD2. Germline CDR1 reads MNHEY; CDR2 reads SVGAGI. The junction had 2 bases not matched to a gene; V was cut back by 0 bases and J by 0 bases. The CDR3 totals 16 residues. The CDR3 nucleotides are TGTGCCAGCAGTTACTCACTAGCGGTTAGCACAGATACGCAGTATTTT. This encodes CASSYSLAVSTDTQYF.

The rearrangement uses TRBV5-1 and TRBJ1-1; D is perhaps TRBD1 (5 bases). V was pared by 0 bases and J by 1 base, with 10 bases between. This CDR3 is built from 15 residues. Germline assignment: CDR1 SGHRS and CDR2 YFSETQ. The CDR3 loop reads CASSLAPGSNTEAFF. CDR3 DNA sequence: TGCGCCAGCAGCTTGGCCCCAGGGTCGAACACTGAAGCTTTCTTT.

The CDR3 loop is CASSITGQTAQPQHF. CDR3 in DNA: TGTGCCAGTAGTATTACGGGACAGACGGCTCAGCCCCAGCATTTT. The chain combines TRBV19 with TRBJ1-5; 7 bases are a match to TRBD1. In germline, CDR1 is LNHDA, CDR2 SQIVND (reference sequence). The V and J ends lost 3 bases and 6 bases, in that order; junction bases with no gene match: 8. There are 15 residues in the CDR3.

The chain employs TRBV9 and TRBJ2-2; tentatively, D is TRBD1 (6 bases). The CDR3 length is 15 residues. Germline V lookup: CDR1 SGDLS, CDR2 YYNGEE. V shed 2 bases and J shed 0 bases, with 8 bases lying between them. The CDR3 DNA reads TGTGCCAGCAGCGTGGGGGCTCCGAACACCGGGGAGCTGTTTTTT. It specifies CASSVGAPNTGELFF.